This T cell receptor (beta chain) is from a study of cytomegalovirus exposure and HLA in healthy donors. Regarding the study as a whole: It was only CMV serostatus that was available as immune exposure information.

The CDR3 runs to 14 residues. The germline CDR1 and CDR2 sequences are SEHNR and FQNEAQ (reference sequence). With 4 bases clipped from V and 6 bases from J, the junction kept 9 bases outside the gene matches. It was with 60 Vbeta and 13 Jbeta primers that the PCR ran. Method: immunoSEQ multiplex PCR; TCRdb's copy keeps in-frame clones and lacks some. The repertoire holds 150,000 to 200,000 clones, with around 86% as singletons. Healthy bone marrow donors made up the donors. Details on this clone: Its antigen is unidentified.

The chain couples TRBV7-9 to TRBJ2-7, with 7 bases identical to TRBD1. Source material: PBMCs. This clonotype was obtained from a woman aged 18-29 years in good health and CMV-seronegative. In DNA, the CDR3 is TGTGCCAGCAGCTACACCAGACAGGGATCCGAGCAGTACTTC. As protein: CASSYTRQGSEQYF.